This T cell receptor beta chain derives from a study of blood T cell repertoires in COVID-19. Study details: PBMCs, B-cell-depleted T cells, or T cells were the source of the cDNA or gDNA that made up the material.

V lost 5 bases and J lost 1, with 11 bases in between. The CDR3 length is 14 residues. The germline CDR1 and CDR2 sequences are SGHTA and FQGNSA. Generated by immunoSEQ multiplex PCR, the TCRdb table keeps only in-frame clones and is missing some. The data hold some 70,000 clones, with 88% observed a single time. The age range of participants was 18 to 89 years, with residence in more than 20 US areas. Cohort 3 recovered donors had two negative PCRs, clearance, or symptom resolution. The receptor comes from a woman between 40 and 50 years old who had recovered from COVID-19. The sample was PBMCs or T cells enriched from blood (not recorded which). This chain joins TRBV7-2 and TRBJ2-5, with D perhaps matching TRBD2 (5 bases). The CDR3 DNA reads as TGTGCCAGCAGCATCGGACTGGTCCAAGAGACCCAGTACTTC. It translates to CASSIGLVQETQYF.